The rows below give T cell receptor beta chains drawn from one sample of a study of blood T cells in healthy people across ages. TCRdb re-analysed the 5' RACE reads in MiXCR, keeping a single row per CDR3 protein. The data show about 1.6 million distinct CDR3 sequences, with around 35% seen just once and 11% held by the top ten. Sequenced input: blood. These receptors originate from a woman aged 25-40 years in good health. Both conserved end residues are part of each CDR3. Each record gives: clone size, D gene, V gene, J gene, CDR3 DNA, CDR3 protein. D genes are given only for firm matches. Only some rows state a clone size, as once, few, many or a class for expanded clones.

clone size: NA
D gene: TRBD2
V gene: TRBV12-3/TRBV12-4
J gene: TRBJ2-2
CDR3 DNA: TGTGCCAGCAGTTCGGGACTAGCGGGGGTGGGCGGGGAGCTGTTTTTT
CDR3 protein: CASSSGLAGVGGELFF

clone size: NA
D gene: NA
V gene: TRBV7-6
J gene: TRBJ2-1
CDR3 DNA: TGTGCCAGCAGCTTAACGGGGTATAGCTCCTACAATGAGCAGTTCTTC
CDR3 protein: CASSLTGYSSYNEQFF

clone size: few
D gene: NA
V gene: TRBV2
J gene: TRBJ2-7
CDR3 DNA: TGTGCCAGCACTCAAGGAGCCTCACGTTACGAGCAGTACTTC
CDR3 protein: CASTQGASRYEQYF

clone size: few
D gene: NA
V gene: TRBV4-1
J gene: TRBJ1-1
CDR3 DNA: TGCGCCAGCAGCCTCACGGGGGTAGAGATGAACACTGAAGCTTTCTTT
CDR3 protein: CASSLTGVEMNTEAFF

clone size: NA
D gene: NA
V gene: TRBV2
J gene: TRBJ2-1
CDR3 DNA: TGTGCCAGCAGCTCCGACAAGAGCTCCTACAATGAGCAGTTCTTC
CDR3 protein: CASSSDKSSYNEQFF

clone size: few
D gene: TRBD1
V gene: TRBV27
J gene: TRBJ2-7
CDR3 DNA: TGTGCCAGCCGGACAGGGGATTCCTACGAGCAGTACTTC
CDR3 protein: CASRTGDSYEQYF

clone size: many
D gene: TRBD2
V gene: TRBV4-1
J gene: TRBJ2-7
CDR3 DNA: TGCGCCACCGGGAGGCGTGGCGAGCAGTACTTC
CDR3 protein: CATGRRGEQYF

clone size: many
D gene: NA
V gene: TRBV20-1
J gene: TRBJ1-5
CDR3 DNA: TGCAGTGCTAGAGGGCAGGGAGGTCAGCCCCAGCATTTT
CDR3 protein: CSARGQGGQPQHF

clone size: NA
D gene: TRBD1
V gene: TRBV5-1
J gene: TRBJ2-7
CDR3 DNA: TGCGCCAGCAGCTGGCACCTGGGACAGGTTAAAGGCGAGCAGTACTTC
CDR3 protein: CASSWHLGQVKGEQYF

clone size: few
D gene: TRBD1
V gene: TRBV2
J gene: TRBJ2-3
CDR3 DNA: TGTGCCAGCAGTGAATCTCTAGGACAGGGGACTAGCACAGATACGCAGTATTTT
CDR3 protein: CASSESLGQGTSTDTQYF

clone size: few
D gene: NA
V gene: TRBV7-9
J gene: TRBJ1-1
CDR3 DNA: TGTGCCAGCAGTCTTAATGGGAGGAACACTGAAGCTTTCTTT
CDR3 protein: CASSLNGRNTEAFF

clone size: NA
D gene: NA
V gene: TRBV7-9
J gene: TRBJ2-7
CDR3 DNA: TGTGCCAGCAGCTTAGTTTCTCAGATCGACGAGCAGTACTTC
CDR3 protein: CASSLVSQIDEQYF

clone size: few
D gene: NA
V gene: TRBV30
J gene: TRBJ1-5
CDR3 DNA: TGTGCCTGGAGTGAGGGGGGCTTACAGCCCCAGCATTTT
CDR3 protein: CAWSEGGLQPQHF

clone size: NA
D gene: NA
V gene: TRBV6-2/TRBV6-3
J gene: TRBJ2-1
CDR3 DNA: TGTGCCAGCAGCGGGGACTTTAGCGATGAGCAGTTCTTC
CDR3 protein: CASSGDFSDEQFF

clone size: few
D gene: TRBD1
V gene: TRBV12-3/TRBV12-4
J gene: TRBJ2-7
CDR3 DNA: TGTGCCAGCAGTTTAGCCTTGGACAGGCCCCACGAGCAGTACTTC
CDR3 protein: CASSLALDRPHEQYF

clone size: NA
D gene: NA
V gene: TRBV3-1
J gene: TRBJ2-2
CDR3 DNA: TGTGCCAGCAGCCAAGGCCCGAACGGGGAGCTGTTTTTT
CDR3 protein: CASSQGPNGELFF

clone size: NA
D gene: TRBD1
V gene: TRBV4-1
J gene: TRBJ1-2
CDR3 DNA: TGCGCCAGCAGCCAAGGAGGGACCGGTAGGGACAGGGTATATGGCTACACCTTC
CDR3 protein: CASSQGGTGRDRVYGYTF

clone size: NA
D gene: NA
V gene: TRBV3-1
J gene: TRBJ2-7
CDR3 DNA: TGTGCCAGCAGCCAAGCAGCCGTTAACTACGAGCAGTACTTC
CDR3 protein: CASSQAAVNYEQYF

clone size: NA
D gene: TRBD1
V gene: TRBV5-1
J gene: TRBJ1-2
CDR3 DNA: TGCGCCAGCAGCCCTCCGACAGGGAGAGGCTACACCTTC
CDR3 protein: CASSPPTGRGYTF

clone size: NA
D gene: NA
V gene: TRBV3-1
J gene: TRBJ2-5
CDR3 DNA: TGTGCCAGCAGCCAAGGCGCAGGGAAGGGGGAAGAGACCCAGTACTTC
CDR3 protein: CASSQGAGKGEETQYF

clone size: NA
D gene: TRBD1
V gene: TRBV4-2
J gene: TRBJ1-5
CDR3 DNA: TGTGCCAGCAGCCGAGGACAGGGGAAAGGTAATAGCAATCAGCCCCAGCATTTT
CDR3 protein: CASSRGQGKGNSNQPQHF

clone size: NA
D gene: NA
V gene: TRBV7-2
J gene: TRBJ1-5
CDR3 DNA: TGTGCCAGCAGCACTGGACAGATCTTAAGCAATCAGCCCCAGCATTTT
CDR3 protein: CASSTGQILSNQPQHF

clone size: NA
D gene: NA
V gene: TRBV20-1
J gene: TRBJ2-7
CDR3 DNA: TGCAGTGCTAGAGATCGAGCGGCCGCCCACGAGCAGTACTTC
CDR3 protein: CSARDRAAAHEQYF